This T cell receptor beta chain was identified in a study of CD8+ T cells in alopecia areata. Findings and caveats of the study: Compared with normal scalp, lesional scalp had higher clonality and more expanded CD8+ clones.

A FACSAria was used to sort CD4+ and CD8+ T cells. These cells came from PBMCs. The V and J ends lost 0 bases and 6 bases, in that order; junction bases with no gene match: 4. Germline V gene lookup returns CDR1 SGHRS and CDR2 YFSETQ. The CDR3 contains 15 residues. As regards this clone: Its antigen is not known.

TCR sequencing used cDNA made by reverse transcription of extracted RNA. This table comes from immunoSEQ multiplex PCR, and its TCRdb copy is limited to in-frame clones, with some not included. The profile covers 110,000 or so clones, with approximately 58% appearing a single time and approximately 2.8% taken by the ten largest. This TCR was sampled from a human donor in good health. The chain carries TRBV5-1 and TRBJ1-5; 9 bases are shared with TRBD1. Input material: CD4+ T cells sorted from blood. The CDR3 DNA is TGCGCCAGCAGCTTGGGGACAGGGGCGGGTCAGCCCCAGCATTTT. It encodes CASSLGTGAGQPQHF.